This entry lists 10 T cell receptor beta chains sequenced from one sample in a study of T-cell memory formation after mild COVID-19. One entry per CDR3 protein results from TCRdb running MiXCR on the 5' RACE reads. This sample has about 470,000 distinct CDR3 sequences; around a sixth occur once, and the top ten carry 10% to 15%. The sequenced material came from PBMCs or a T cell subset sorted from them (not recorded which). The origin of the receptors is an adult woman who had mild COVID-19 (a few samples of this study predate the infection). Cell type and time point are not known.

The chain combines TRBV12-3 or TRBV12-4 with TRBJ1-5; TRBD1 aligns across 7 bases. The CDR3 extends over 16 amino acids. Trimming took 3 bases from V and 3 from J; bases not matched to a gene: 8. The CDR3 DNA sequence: TGTGCCAGCAGTTTCCTAACAGGGGCATCCAATCAGCCCCAGCATTTT. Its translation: CASSFLTGASNQPQHF.

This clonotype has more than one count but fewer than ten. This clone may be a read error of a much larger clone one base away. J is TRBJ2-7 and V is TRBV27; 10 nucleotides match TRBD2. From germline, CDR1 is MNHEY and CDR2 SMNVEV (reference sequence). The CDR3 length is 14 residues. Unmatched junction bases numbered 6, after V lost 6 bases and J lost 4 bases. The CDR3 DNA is TGTGCCAGCAGCCCCGGACTAGCGGAGTACGAGCAGTACTTC. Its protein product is CASSPGLAEYEQYF.

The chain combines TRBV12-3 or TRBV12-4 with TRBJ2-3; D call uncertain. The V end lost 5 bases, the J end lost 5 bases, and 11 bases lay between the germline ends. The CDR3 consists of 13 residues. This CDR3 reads CASSLSPIDTQYF. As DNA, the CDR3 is TGTGCCAGCAGTCTATCCCCCATAGATACGCAGTATTTT.

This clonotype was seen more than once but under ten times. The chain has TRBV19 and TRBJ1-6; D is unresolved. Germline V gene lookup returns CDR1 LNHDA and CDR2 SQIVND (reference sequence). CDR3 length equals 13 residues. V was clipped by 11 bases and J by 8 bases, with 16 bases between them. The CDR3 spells CASNAGFDSPLHF. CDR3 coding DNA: TGTGCCTCCAACGCGGGATTTGATTCACCCCTCCACTTT. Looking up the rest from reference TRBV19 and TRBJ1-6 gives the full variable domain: DGGITQSPKYLFRKEGQNVTLSCEQNLNHDAMYWYRQDPGQGLRLIYYSQIVNDFQKGDIAEGYSVSREKKESFPLTVTSAQKNPTAFYLCASNAGFDSPLHFGNGTRLTVT.

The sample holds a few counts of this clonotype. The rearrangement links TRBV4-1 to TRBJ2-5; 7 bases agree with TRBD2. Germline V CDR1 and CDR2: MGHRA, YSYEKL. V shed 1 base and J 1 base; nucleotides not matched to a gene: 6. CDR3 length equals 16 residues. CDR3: CASSQGPRGSQETQYF. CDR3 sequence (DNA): TGCGCCAGCAGCCAAGGGCCGCGGGGGTCCCAAGAGACCCAGTACTTC.

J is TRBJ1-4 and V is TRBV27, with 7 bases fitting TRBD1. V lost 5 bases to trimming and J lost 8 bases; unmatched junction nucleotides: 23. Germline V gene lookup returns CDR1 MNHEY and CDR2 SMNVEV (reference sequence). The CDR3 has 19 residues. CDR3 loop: CASSPHPGTAGPRAEKLFF. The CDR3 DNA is TGTGCCAGCAGTCCACATCCCGGGACAGCTGGGCCCCGAGCGGAAAAACTGTTTTTT.

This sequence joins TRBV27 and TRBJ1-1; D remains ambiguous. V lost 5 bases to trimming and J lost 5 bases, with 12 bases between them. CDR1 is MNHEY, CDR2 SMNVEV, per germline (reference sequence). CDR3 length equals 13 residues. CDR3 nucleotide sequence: TGTGCCAGCAGTCGGTTATTGGGGACTGAAGCTTTCTTT. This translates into CASSRLLGTEAFF.

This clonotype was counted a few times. The CDR3 nucleotides read TGTGCCAGCAGCGGAGGGGTTAGCGGGCGGGAGACCCAGTACTTC. Encoded protein: CASSGGVSGRETQYF. The chain uses TRBV7-2 and TRBJ2-5, with 7 positions matching TRBD2. The CDR3 is 15 amino acids. The junction had 11 bases not matched to a gene; V was cut back by 5 bases and J by 5 bases. The V gene's germline CDR1 is SGHTA and CDR2 FQGNSA.

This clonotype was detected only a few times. DNA for the CDR3: TGCGCCAGCAGCTTCTTCTCCGGACAGGGGGCCAATGAGCAGTTCTTC. This translates into CASSFFSGQGANEQFF. The J gene is TRBJ2-1, the V gene TRBV5-1; 11 nucleotides line up with TRBD1. The germline V gene encodes CDR1 SGHRS and CDR2 YFSETQ. This CDR3 has 16 residues. Trimming at V came to 2 bases and at J to 6 bases, leaving 7 bases not matched to a gene.

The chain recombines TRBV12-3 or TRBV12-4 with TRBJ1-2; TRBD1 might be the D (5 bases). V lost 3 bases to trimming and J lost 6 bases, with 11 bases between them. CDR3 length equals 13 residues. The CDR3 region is CASSLGEGNGYTF. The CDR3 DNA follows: TGTGCCAGCAGTTTGGGGGAGGGTAATGGCTACACCTTC.